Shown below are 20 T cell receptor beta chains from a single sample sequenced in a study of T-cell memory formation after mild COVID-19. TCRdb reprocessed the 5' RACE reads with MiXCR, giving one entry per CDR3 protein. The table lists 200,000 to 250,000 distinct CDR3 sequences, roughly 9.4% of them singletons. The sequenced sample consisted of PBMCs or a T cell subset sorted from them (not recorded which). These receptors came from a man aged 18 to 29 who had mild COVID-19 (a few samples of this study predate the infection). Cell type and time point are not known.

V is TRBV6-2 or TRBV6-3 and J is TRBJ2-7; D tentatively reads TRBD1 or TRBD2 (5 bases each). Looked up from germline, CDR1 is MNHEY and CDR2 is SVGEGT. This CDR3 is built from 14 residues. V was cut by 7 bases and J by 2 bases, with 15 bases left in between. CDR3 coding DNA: TGTGCCAGCACCGGGGTCGGGGCAACCTACGAGCAGTACGTC. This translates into CASTGVGATYEQYV.

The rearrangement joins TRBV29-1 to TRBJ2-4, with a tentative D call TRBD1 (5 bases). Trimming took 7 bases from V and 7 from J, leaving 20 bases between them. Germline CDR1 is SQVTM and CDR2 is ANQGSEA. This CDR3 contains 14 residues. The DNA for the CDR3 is TGCAGCGGTGCCCGGGTGGCAGGGCACAACATTCAGTACTTC. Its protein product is CSGARVAGHNIQYF.

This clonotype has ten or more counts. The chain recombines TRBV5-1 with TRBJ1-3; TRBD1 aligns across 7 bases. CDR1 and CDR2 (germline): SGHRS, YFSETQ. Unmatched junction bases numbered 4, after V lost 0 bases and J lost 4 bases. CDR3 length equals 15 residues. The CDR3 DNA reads TGCGCCAGCAGCTTGGAGAGGGGGCAAGGAAACACCATATATTTT. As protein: CASSLERGQGNTIYF. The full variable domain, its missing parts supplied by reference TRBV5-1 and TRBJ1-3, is KAGVTQTPRYLIKTRGQQVTLSCSPISGHRSVSWYQQTPGQGLQFLFEYFSETQRNKGNFPGRFSGRQFSNSRSEMNVSTLELGDSALYLCASSLERGQGNTIYFGEGSWLTVV.

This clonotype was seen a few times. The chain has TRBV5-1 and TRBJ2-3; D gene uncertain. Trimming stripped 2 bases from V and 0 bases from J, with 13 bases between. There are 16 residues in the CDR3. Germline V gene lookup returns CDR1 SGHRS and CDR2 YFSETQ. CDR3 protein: CASSFGVGSSTDTQYF. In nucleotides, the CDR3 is TGCGCCAGCAGCTTCGGTGTGGGTTCTAGCACAGATACGCAGTATTTT.

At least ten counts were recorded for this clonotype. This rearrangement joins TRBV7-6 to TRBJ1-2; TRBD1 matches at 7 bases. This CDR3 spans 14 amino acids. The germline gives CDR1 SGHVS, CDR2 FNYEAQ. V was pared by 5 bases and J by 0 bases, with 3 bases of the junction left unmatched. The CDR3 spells CASSPGQTNYGYTF. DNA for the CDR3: TGTGCCAGCAGCCCGGGACAGACTAACTATGGCTACACCTTC.

The CDR3: CASSYLSGQKAYEQYF. CDR3 bases: TGTGCCAGCAGTTACCTGTCGGGACAGAAAGCCTACGAGCAGTACTTC. V and J are TRBV6-5 and TRBJ2-7; 7 bases are a match to TRBD1. The V gene's germline CDR1 is MNHEY and CDR2 SVGAGI. The CDR3 is 16 amino acids. The trim removed 2 bases at V and 2 bases at J, leaving 9 bases unmatched.

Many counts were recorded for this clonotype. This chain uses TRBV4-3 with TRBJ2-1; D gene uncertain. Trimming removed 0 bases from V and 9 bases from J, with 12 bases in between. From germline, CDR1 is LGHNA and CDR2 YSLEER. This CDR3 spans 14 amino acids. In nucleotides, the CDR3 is TGCGCCAGCAGCCAAGACATCCCCGCACCTGAGCAGTTCTTC. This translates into CASSQDIPAPEQFF.

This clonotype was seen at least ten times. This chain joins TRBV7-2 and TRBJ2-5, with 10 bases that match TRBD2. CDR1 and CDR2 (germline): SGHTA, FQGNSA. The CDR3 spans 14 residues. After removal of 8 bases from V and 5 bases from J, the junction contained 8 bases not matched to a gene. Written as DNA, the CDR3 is TGTGCCAGCGGCCCAGCGGGGGGGCGCGAGACCCAGTACTTC. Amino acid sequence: CASGPAGGRETQYF.

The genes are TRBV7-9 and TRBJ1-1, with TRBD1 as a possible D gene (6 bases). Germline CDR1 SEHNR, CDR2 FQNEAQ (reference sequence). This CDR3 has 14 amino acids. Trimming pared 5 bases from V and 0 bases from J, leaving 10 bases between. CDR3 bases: TGTGCCAGCAGCCCCGGGACAATGAACACTGAAGCTTTCTTT. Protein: CASSPGTMNTEAFF.

This CDR3 reads CASSLSGDGAYNEQFF. The DNA for the CDR3 is TGTGCCAGCAGCTTAAGCGGGGATGGGGCCTACAATGAGCAGTTCTTC. The genes are TRBV7-9 and TRBJ2-1; 7 bases match TRBD2. Germline CDR1 and CDR2: SEHNR and FQNEAQ (reference sequence). The V segment lost 2 bases and the J segment 2 bases; nucleotides outside the gene matches: 6. The CDR3 has 16 amino acids.

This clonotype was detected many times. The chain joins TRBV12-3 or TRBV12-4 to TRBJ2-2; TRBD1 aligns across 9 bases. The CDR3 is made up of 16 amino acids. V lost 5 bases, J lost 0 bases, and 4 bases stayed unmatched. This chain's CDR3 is CASSPTGGANTGELFF. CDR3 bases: TGTGCCAGCAGTCCCACAGGGGGCGCGAACACCGGGGAGCTGTTTTTT.

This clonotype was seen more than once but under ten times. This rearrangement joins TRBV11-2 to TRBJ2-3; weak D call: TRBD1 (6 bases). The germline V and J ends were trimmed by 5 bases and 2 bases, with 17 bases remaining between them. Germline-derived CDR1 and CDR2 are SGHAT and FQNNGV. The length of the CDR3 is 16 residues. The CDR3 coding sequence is TGTGCCAGCAGCCGTAGACCCGGACAGAACACAGATACGCAGTATTTT. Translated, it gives CASSRRPGQNTDTQYF.

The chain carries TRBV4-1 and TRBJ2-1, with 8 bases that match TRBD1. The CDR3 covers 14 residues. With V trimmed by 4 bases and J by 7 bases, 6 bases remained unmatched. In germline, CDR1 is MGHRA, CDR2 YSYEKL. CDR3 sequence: CASSRGQGANEQFF. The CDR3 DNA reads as TGCGCCAGCAGCCGCGGACAGGGTGCAAATGAGCAGTTCTTC.

This CDR3 is CASSFAKGRSPLHF. In nucleotides, the CDR3 is TGTGCCAGCAGCTTCGCGAAGGGGCGGTCACCCCTCCACTTT. This chain uses TRBV7-2 with TRBJ1-6; D may be TRBD1 (5 bases). The CDR3 covers 14 residues. CDR1 is SGHTA, CDR2 FQGNSA, per germline. Trimming took 3 bases from V and 10 from J, leaving 13 bases between them.

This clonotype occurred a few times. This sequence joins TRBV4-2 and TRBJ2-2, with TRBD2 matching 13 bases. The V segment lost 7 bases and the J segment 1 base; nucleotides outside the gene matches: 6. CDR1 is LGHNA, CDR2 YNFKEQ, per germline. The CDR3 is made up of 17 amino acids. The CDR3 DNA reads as TGTGCCAGCACTGGGACTAGCGGGAATATGAACACCGGGGAGCTGTTTTTT. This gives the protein CASTGTSGNMNTGELFF.

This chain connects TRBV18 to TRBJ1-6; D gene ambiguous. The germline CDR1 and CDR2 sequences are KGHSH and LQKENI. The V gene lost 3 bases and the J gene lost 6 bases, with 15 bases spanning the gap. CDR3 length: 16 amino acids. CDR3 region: CASSPSYVMSNSPLHF. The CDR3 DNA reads TGTGCCAGCTCACCTTCGTACGTTATGAGTAATTCACCCCTCCACTTT.

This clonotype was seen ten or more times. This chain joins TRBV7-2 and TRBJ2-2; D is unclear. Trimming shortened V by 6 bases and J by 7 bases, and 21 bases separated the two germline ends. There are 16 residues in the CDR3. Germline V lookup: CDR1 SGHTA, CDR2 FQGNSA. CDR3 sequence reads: CASRPPSSVGIGELFF. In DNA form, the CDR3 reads TGTGCCAGCAGGCCCCCCTCCAGCGTCGGTATCGGGGAGCTGTTTTTT.

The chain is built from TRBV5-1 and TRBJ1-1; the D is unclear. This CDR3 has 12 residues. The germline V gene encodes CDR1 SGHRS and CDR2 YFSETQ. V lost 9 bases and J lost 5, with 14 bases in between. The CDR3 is CATSRDSTEAFF. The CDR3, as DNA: TGCGCCACCTCTAGGGATTCGACTGAAGCTTTCTTT.

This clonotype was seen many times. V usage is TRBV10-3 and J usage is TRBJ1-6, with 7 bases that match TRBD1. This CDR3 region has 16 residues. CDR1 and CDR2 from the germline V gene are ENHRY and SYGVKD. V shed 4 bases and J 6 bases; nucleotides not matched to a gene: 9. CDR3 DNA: TGTGCCATCAGTGGGGTTCCGGGACAGATTAATTCACCCCTCCACTTT. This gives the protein CAISGVPGQINSPLHF.

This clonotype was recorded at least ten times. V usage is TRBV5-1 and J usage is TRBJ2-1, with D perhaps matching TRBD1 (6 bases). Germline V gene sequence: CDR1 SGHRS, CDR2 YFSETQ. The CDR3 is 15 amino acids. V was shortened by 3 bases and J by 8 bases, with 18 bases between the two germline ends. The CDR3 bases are TGCGCCAGCAGCTCAACTTCAGGGGCAGGGTATGAGCAGTTCTTC. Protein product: CASSSTSGAGYEQFF.